This T cell receptor (beta chain) was identified during a study of regulatory T cells in long-lasting Graves disease. Study summary: Duration of antithyroid drug therapy among newly diagnosed Graves' patients was under 3 months.

Described time point: newly diagnosed GD, antithyroid drugs for less than 3 months. Scientists built the TCR library using RNA that was extracted from PBMCs. A blood draw put nine milliliters of peripheral blood into EDTA tubes. Building the TCR beta libraries relied on iRepertoire HTBI primers, and CDR3 regions underwent Arm-PCR. TCRdb redid the calling of the multiplex PCR reads with MiXCR, one entry per CDR3 protein. The table has approximately 400,000 distinct CDR3 sequences, around 11% seen once. The CDR3 runs to 14 residues. Germline assignment: CDR1 SGHVS and CDR2 FQNEAQ. This clonotype was seen a few times. The junction departs from the called germline gene at one end, perhaps through a read error. The sample also formed part of further work on T cells in Graves' hyperthyroidism and ophthalmopathy. That study adds: Patients were excluded because of uncontrolled infection, other autoimmune disease, pregnancy or lactation.

The material was peripheral blood mononuclear cells (PBMCs), obtained at new diagnosis, from a patient treated with antithyroid drugs. The chain recombines TRBV7-8 with TRBJ1-2, with 7 nucleotides matching TRBD1. The TCR was taken from a woman aged 18-35 years with Graves disease. The CDR3 loop reads CVSSNGGGLEGYTF. The CDR3 DNA sequence: TGTGTCAGCAGCAATGGAGGGGGCTTGGAGGGCTACACCTTC.